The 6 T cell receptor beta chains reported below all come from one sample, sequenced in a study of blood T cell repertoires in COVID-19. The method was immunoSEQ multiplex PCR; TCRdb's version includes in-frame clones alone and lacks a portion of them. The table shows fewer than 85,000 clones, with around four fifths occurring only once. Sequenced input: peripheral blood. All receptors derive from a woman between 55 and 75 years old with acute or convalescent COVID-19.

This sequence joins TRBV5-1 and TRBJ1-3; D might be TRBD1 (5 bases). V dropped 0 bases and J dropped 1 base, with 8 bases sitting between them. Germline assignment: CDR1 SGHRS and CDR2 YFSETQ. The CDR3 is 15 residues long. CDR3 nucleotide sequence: TGCGCCAGCAGCTTGGCGGGGGTTTCTGGAAACACCATATATTTT. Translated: CASSLAGVSGNTIYF.

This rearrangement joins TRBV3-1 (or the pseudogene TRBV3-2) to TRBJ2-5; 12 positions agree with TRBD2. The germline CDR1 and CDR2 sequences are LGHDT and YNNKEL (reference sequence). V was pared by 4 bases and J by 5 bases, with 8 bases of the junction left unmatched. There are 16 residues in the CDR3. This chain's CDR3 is CASSLTSGGPAETQYF. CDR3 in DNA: TGTGCCAGCAGCCTGACTAGCGGGGGTCCAGCGGAGACCCAGTACTTC.

The CDR3 loop reads CASSPGQGGTPLHF. The CDR3 DNA follows: TGTGCCAGCAGCCCGGGACAGGGTGGTACACCCCTCCACTTT. The V and J genes are TRBV11-3 and TRBJ1-6, with TRBD1 matching over 9 bases. V shed 5 bases, J shed 11 bases, and the junction held 7 bases outside the gene matches. The CDR3 totals 14 residues. Germline V gives CDR1 SGHNT, CDR2 YENEEA.

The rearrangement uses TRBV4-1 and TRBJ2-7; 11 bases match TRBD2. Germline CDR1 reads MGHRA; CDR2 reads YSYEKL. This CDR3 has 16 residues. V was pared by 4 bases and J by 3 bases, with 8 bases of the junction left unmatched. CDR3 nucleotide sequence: TGCGCCAGCAGCCCAAATTCCGGGACTAGCGGCTACGAGCAGTACTTC. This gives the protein CASSPNSGTSGYEQYF.

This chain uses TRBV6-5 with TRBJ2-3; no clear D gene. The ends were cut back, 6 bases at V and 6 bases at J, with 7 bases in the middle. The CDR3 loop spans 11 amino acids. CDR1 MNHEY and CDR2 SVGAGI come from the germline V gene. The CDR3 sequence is CASRTQDTQYF. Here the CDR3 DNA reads TGTGCCAGCAGGACTCAGGATACGCAGTATTTT.

The CDR3 protein is CASSLLAGRHYEQYF. As DNA, the CDR3 is TGTGCCAGCAGCTTACTAGCGGGGAGGCACTACGAGCAGTACTTC. The genes are TRBV11-3 and TRBJ2-7; 9 bases match TRBD2. The germline CDR1 and CDR2 sequences are SGHNT and YENEEA. The CDR3 is 15 amino acids. V dropped 2 bases and J dropped 3; count of bases not matched to a gene: 5.